This TCR beta chain was sequenced during a study of shared clonotypes between healthy human individuals. The CDR3 is 15 amino acids. With V trimmed by 3 bases and J by 5 bases, 7 bases remained unmatched. In germline, CDR1 is WNHNN, CDR2 SYGVQD (reference sequence). As concerns this clone: The antigen is undetermined.

Original data processing: In the immunoSEQ data, sequences were junction-only and lacked quality scores, so filtering differed. Assay used: immunoSEQ multiplex PCR; TCRdb lists only in-frame clones, some missing. V and J calls plus clone size are reproduced from that table; the DNA served to infer D and trimming. The sample lists over a million clones; 75% to 80% were seen once. Overall study results and limits: All-four-donor shared clonotypes had higher generation probabilities than non-shared clonotypes did.

The clonotype was recovered from a man younger than 35 in good health. Some clones in this sample may be carry-over from other donors' samples. The sequenced sample consisted of memory CD4+ T cells from PBMCs. Subset meaning: CD45RA-negative fraction. The J gene is TRBJ2-5, the V gene TRBV10-1; 9 bases agree with TRBD2. The CDR3 loop reads CASSDTAGGPETQYF. The CDR3 DNA sequence: TGCGCCAGCAGTGACACCGCGGGAGGGCCGGAGACCCAGTACTTC.